The 27 T cell receptor beta chains given below trace back to one sample, sequenced in a study of shared clonotypes between healthy human individuals. Assay: immunoSEQ multiplex PCR; the TCRdb copy retains only in-frame clones and omits some. Of under 300,000 clones in the sample, under 80% were seen once. Sequenced: memory CD4+ T cells sorted from blood. The subset is: CD45RA-negative fraction. These receptors were collected from a man under 40 in good health.

This clone was picked up a small number of times. CDR3 sequence (DNA): TGTGCCAGCAGTCGAAATGAGCAGTTCTTC. Protein sequence: CASSRNEQFF. The rearrangement joins TRBV28 to TRBJ2-1, with D hard to call. V was clipped by 5 bases and J by 7 bases, with 3 bases between them. From germline, CDR1 is MDHEN and CDR2 SYDVKM. The CDR3 sequence is 10 residues long.

The chain uses TRBV7-6 and TRBJ2-7; 12 positions match TRBD1. The trim removed 5 bases at V and 2 bases at J, leaving 4 bases unmatched. The V gene's germline CDR1 is SGHVS and CDR2 FNYEAQ. The CDR3 loop spans 15 amino acids. CDR3 loop: CASSMGQGATYEQYF. The CDR3 DNA reads as TGTGCCAGCAGCATGGGACAGGGGGCTACCTACGAGCAGTACTTC.

This clone came up a few times. The genes are TRBV14 and TRBJ2-5, with D possibly being TRBD2 (5 bases). With 1 base removed from V and 5 bases from J, the gap between germline ends came to 14 bases. There are 15 residues in the CDR3. Germline assignment: CDR1 SGHDN and CDR2 FVKESK. CDR3 sequence (DNA): TGTGCCAGCAGCCAAGTAGAAGGGAGTAGGGAGACCCAGTACTTC. Translating it yields CASSQVEGSRETQYF.

The rearrangement links TRBV7-9 to TRBJ2-1; 7 bases are shared with TRBD1. The CDR3 totals 15 residues. Losses at the gene ends were 5 bases for V and 3 bases for J; bases not matched to a gene: 7. Germline-derived CDR1 and CDR2 are SEHNR and FQNEAQ (reference sequence). The CDR3 coding sequence is TGTGCCAGCAGCCGCGCGACAGGGTTCTACAATGAGCAGTTCTTC. It encodes CASSRATGFYNEQFF.

The chain links TRBV18 to TRBJ2-1; TRBD2 matches 11 bases. V lost 0 bases, J lost 6 bases, and 10 bases stayed unmatched. The CDR3 covers 18 residues. In germline, CDR1 is KGHSH, CDR2 LQKENI. CDR3 in DNA: TGTGCCAGCTCACCACCGGTCGGGACTAGCGGAGCCTTCAATGAGCAGTTCTTC. Its protein product is CASSPPVGTSGAFNEQFF.

This clone has at least ten counts. J is TRBJ2-1 and V is TRBV5-1; TRBD2 matches at 8 bases. CDR1 is SGHRS and CDR2 is YFSETQ in the germline V gene. V lost 0 bases, J lost 0 bases, and 8 bases stayed unmatched. The CDR3 is 18 amino acids. CDR3: CASSLVPSGLSSYNEQFF. In nucleotides, the CDR3 is TGCGCCAGCAGCTTGGTCCCTAGCGGGCTAAGCTCCTACAATGAGCAGTTCTTC.

The rearrangement uses TRBV6-5 and TRBJ1-1, with a tentative D call TRBD1 (6 bases). The germline V gene encodes CDR1 MNHEY and CDR2 SVGAGI. V dropped 7 bases and J dropped 1 base, with 13 bases sitting between them. This CDR3 comprises 14 residues. The CDR3 spells CASTPGHRNTEAFF. The CDR3 region has the DNA TGTGCCAGCACCCCGGGACATCGGAACACTGAAGCTTTCTTT.

The chain is built from TRBV5-4 and TRBJ2-2, with a weak D call TRBD2 (6 bases). Germline-derived CDR1 and CDR2 are SGHNT and YYREEE (reference sequence). The CDR3 is 16 amino acids. V gave up 4 bases and J gave up 1 base, with 14 bases separating them. The CDR3 DNA is TGTGCCAGCAGCCCCTCTAGTAGCGGGAACACCGGGGAGCTGTTTTTT. It encodes CASSPSSSGNTGELFF. The variable domain in full, completed from reference TRBV5-4 and TRBJ2-2, reads ETGVTQSPTHLIKTRGQQVTLRCSSQSGHNTVSWYQQALGQGPQFIFQYYREEENGRGNFPPRFSGLQFPNYSSELNVNALELDDSALYLCASSPSSSGNTGELFFGEGSRLTVL.

The chain carries TRBV9 and TRBJ2-5, with D perhaps matching TRBD1 (5 bases). The ends were cut back, 5 bases at V and 2 bases at J, with 10 bases in the middle. The length of the CDR3 is 13 residues. The germline CDR1 and CDR2 sequences are SGDLS and YYNGEE. CDR3 sequence (DNA): TGTGCCAGCAGAGGCAGGGAACAAGAGACCCAGTACTTC. This codes for CASRGREQETQYF.

The chain has TRBV19 and TRBJ1-1; possibly TRBD1 for D (6 bases). Germline V gives CDR1 LNHDA, CDR2 SQIVND (reference sequence). The CDR3 spans 15 residues. Trimming removed 3 bases at V and 6 bases at J, with 17 bases between. The CDR3: CASSMGARGISEAFF. The CDR3 DNA reads as TGTGCCAGTAGTATGGGGGCGCGGGGTATCTCTGAAGCTTTCTTT.

V usage is TRBV10-3 and J usage is TRBJ1-2; 10 nucleotides agree with TRBD1. Germline V lookup: CDR1 ENHRY, CDR2 SYGVKD. The length of the CDR3 is 16 residues. Unmatched junction bases numbered 7, after V lost 4 bases and J lost 2 bases. CDR3 in DNA: TGTGCCATCAGTGCCCAAGGACAGGGGGACAACTATGGCTACACCTTC. Protein sequence: CAISAQGQGDNYGYTF.

This clone was detected only a few times. The chain's CDR3 is CSVDSGGQGGYTF. The DNA for the CDR3 is TGCAGCGTTGATTCGGGGGGCCAGGGCGGCTACACCTTC. V and J are TRBV29-1 and TRBJ1-2; tentatively, D is TRBD1 (6 bases). The CDR3 is 13 residues long. V was clipped by 3 bases and J by 8 bases, with 16 bases between them. The germline gives CDR1 SQVTM, CDR2 ANQGSEA. The variable domain in full, with the rest retrieved from reference TRBV29-1 and TRBJ1-2, is SAVISQKPSRDICQRGTSLTIQCQVDSQVTMMFWYRQQPGQSLTLIATANQGSEATYESGFVIDKFPISRPNLTFSTLTVSNMSPEDSSIYLCSVDSGGQGGYTFGSGTRLTVV.

The chain couples TRBV15 to TRBJ2-5; 9 nucleotides align to TRBD2. Trimming at V came to 2 bases and at J to 1 base, leaving 5 bases not matched to a gene. In germline, CDR1 is LNHNV, CDR2 YYDKDF (reference sequence). This CDR3 region has 16 residues. CDR3 sequence reads: CATSRLTSGRQETQYF. The CDR3 DNA reads as TGTGCCACCAGCAGATTGACTAGCGGACGCCAAGAGACCCAGTACTTC.

V gene TRBV7-9 combines with J gene TRBJ1-2; 9 bases fit TRBD1. The CDR3 sequence is 13 residues long. Germline CDR1 SEHNR, CDR2 FQNEAQ (reference sequence). The ends lost 6 bases at V and 3 bases at J; junction bases unmatched: 2. DNA for the CDR3: TGTGCCAGCAGGGGGGACAGGGACTATGGCTACACCTTC. It codes for CASRGDRDYGYTF.

The rearrangement joins TRBV7-9 to TRBJ2-3; the D is unclear. Germline V gives CDR1 SEHNR, CDR2 FQNEAQ (reference sequence). CDR3 length equals 13 residues. V shed 2 bases and J shed 6 bases, with 9 bases lying between them. In nucleotides, the CDR3 is TGTGCCAGCAGCTTAAGTGAAGGGGATACGCAGTATTTT. The encoded protein is CASSLSEGDTQYF.

Only a few counts were recorded for this clone. The chain has TRBV27 and TRBJ1-4, with 8 bases that match TRBD1. With 5 bases clipped from V and 8 bases from J, the junction kept 4 bases outside the gene matches. The CDR3 extends over 13 amino acids. Germline V gives CDR1 MNHEY, CDR2 SMNVEV (reference sequence). The chain's CDR3 is CASSPHRGEKLFF. The CDR3, as DNA: TGTGCCAGCAGTCCTCACAGGGGGGAAAAACTGTTTTTT.

This rearrangement joins TRBV5-1 to TRBJ1-3; 7 bases map to TRBD1. The CDR3 runs to 15 residues. The germline CDR1 and CDR2 sequences are SGHRS and YFSETQ. Unmatched junction bases numbered 5, after V lost 5 bases and J lost 0 bases. The CDR3 nucleotides read TGCGCCAGCAGAACGACAGGGAGCTCTGGAAACACCATATATTTT. Amino acid sequence: CASRTTGSSGNTIYF.

The chain has TRBV18 and TRBJ2-1; 9 bases agree with TRBD2. This CDR3 contains 15 residues. V lost 3 bases and J lost 4; bases outside the gene matches: 4. Germline V gene lookup returns CDR1 KGHSH and CDR2 LQKENI. CDR3 sequence reads: CASSPLAGLYNEQFF. The DNA for the CDR3 is TGTGCCAGCTCACCGCTAGCGGGGCTATACAATGAGCAGTTCTTC.

Points on this clone: Other nucleotide sequences in the sample specify the same CDR3. The chain is built from TRBV18 and TRBJ2-7, with TRBD2 matching over 7 bases. Germline V gene lookup returns CDR1 KGHSH and CDR2 LQKENI. This CDR3 is built from 13 residues. V dropped 6 bases and J dropped 3; count of bases not matched to a gene: 5. CDR3: CASSPRTSYEQYF. CDR3 sequence (DNA): TGTGCCAGCTCCCCCAGGACTAGCTACGAGCAGTACTTC.

In nucleotides, the CDR3 is TGTGCCAGCAGCTTGGCAGGGGTCGGAAACACCATATATTTT. It encodes CASSLAGVGNTIYF. J is TRBJ1-3 and V is TRBV5-6, with D maybe TRBD1 (6 bases). CDR1 is SGHDT and CDR2 is YYEEEE in the germline V gene. Trimming took 0 bases from V and 4 from J, leaving 8 bases between them. This CDR3 spans 14 amino acids.

A few counts support this clone. The chain has TRBV7-8 and TRBJ1-2; 8 nucleotides match TRBD1. CDR1 and CDR2 from the germline V gene are SGHVS and FQNEAQ. With V trimmed by 4 bases and J by 6 bases, 10 bases remained unmatched. The CDR3 is 15 amino acids. The CDR3 loop is CASSSSSGQGNGYTF. In DNA form, the CDR3 reads TGTGCCAGCAGCTCTAGTAGCGGACAGGGCAATGGCTACACCTTC. Combining the CDR3 with reference TRBV7-8 and TRBJ1-2 gives the whole variable domain GAGVSQSPRYKVAKRGQDVALRCDPISGHVSLFWYQQALGQGPEFLTYFQNEAQLDKSGLPSDRFFAERPEGSVSTLKIQRTQQEDSAVYLCASSSSSGQGNGYTFGSGTRLTVV.

This chain links TRBV30 with TRBJ2-7, with a weak D call TRBD1 (6 bases). V was pared by 2 bases and J by 6 bases, with 11 bases between. CDR3 size: 12 residues. Germline CDR1 is GTSNPN and CDR2 is SVGIG (reference sequence). The CDR3 reads CAWSSQGIEQYF. In nucleotides, the CDR3 is TGTGCCTGGAGTTCACAGGGAATCGAGCAGTACTTC.

This clone was detected only a few times. The chain links TRBV18 to TRBJ1-5, with 7 bases fitting TRBD1. V lost 4 bases to trimming and J lost 3 bases; unmatched junction nucleotides: 3. The length of the CDR3 is 14 residues. The V gene's germline CDR1 is KGHSH and CDR2 LQKENI. Here the CDR3 reads CASSQGAVNQPQHF. The DNA of the CDR3 is TGTGCCAGCTCACAGGGGGCGGTCAATCAGCCCCAGCATTTT.

The chain has TRBV7-2 and TRBJ2-5; maybe TRBD1 (5 bases). The V gene's germline CDR1 is SGHTA and CDR2 FQGNSA. The CDR3 length is 15 residues. V gave up 3 bases and J gave up 4 bases, with 15 bases separating them. CDR3 nucleotide sequence: TGTGCCAGCAGCTTTCTTAGTCAGGGTGGAGAGACCCAGTACTTC. Translated, it gives CASSFLSQGGETQYF.

The DNA for the CDR3 is TGTGCCAGTAGTATTCGGCAGGGAGGTCAGCCCCAGCATTTT. Its protein is CASSIRQGGQPQHF. The rearrangement uses TRBV19 and TRBJ1-5, with D possibly matching TRBD1 (5 bases). Per the germline V gene, CDR1 is LNHDA and CDR2 is SQIVND (reference sequence). V gave up 3 bases and J gave up 6 bases, with 12 bases separating them. This CDR3 is built from 14 residues. The variable domain in full, completed from reference TRBV19 and TRBJ1-5, reads DGGITQSPKYLFRKEGQNVTLSCEQNLNHDAMYWYRQDPGQGLRLIYYSQIVNDFQKGDIAEGYSVSREKKESFPLTVTSAQKNPTAFYLCASSIRQGGQPQHFGDGTRLSIL.

V is TRBV29-1 and J is TRBJ1-5; D gene ambiguous. CDR3 length equals 15 residues. Germline V gene lookup returns CDR1 SQVTM and CDR2 ANQGSEA. The V end lost 4 bases, the J end lost 3 bases, and 16 bases lay between the germline ends. The CDR3, as DNA: TGCAGCGTTGTTTGGGGTATGGGCAACAATCAGCCCCAGCATTTT. This codes for CSVVWGMGNNQPQHF.

The CDR3 sequence is CASSDTWGYGYTF. CDR3 nucleotides: TGTGCCAGCTCGGACACGTGGGGCTATGGCTACACCTTC. This chain joins TRBV18 and TRBJ1-2, with a weak D call TRBD1 (5 bases). Germline lookup yields CDR1 KGHSH and CDR2 LQKENI. The germline V and J ends were trimmed by 6 bases and 4 bases, with 12 bases remaining between them. CDR3 length equals 13 residues.